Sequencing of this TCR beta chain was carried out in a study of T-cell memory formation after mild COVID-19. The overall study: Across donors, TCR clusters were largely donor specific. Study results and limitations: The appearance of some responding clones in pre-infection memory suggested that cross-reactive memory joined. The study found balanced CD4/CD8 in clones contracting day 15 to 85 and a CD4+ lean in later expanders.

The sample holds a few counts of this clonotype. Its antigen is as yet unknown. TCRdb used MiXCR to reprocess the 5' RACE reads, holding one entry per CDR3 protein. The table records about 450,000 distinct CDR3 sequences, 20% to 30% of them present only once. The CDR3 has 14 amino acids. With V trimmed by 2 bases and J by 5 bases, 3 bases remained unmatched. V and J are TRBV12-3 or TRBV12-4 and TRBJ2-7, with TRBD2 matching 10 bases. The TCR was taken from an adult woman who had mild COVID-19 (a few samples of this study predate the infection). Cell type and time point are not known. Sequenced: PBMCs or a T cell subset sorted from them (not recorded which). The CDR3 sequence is CASSLLAGADEQYF. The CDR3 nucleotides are TGTGCCAGCAGTTTACTAGCGGGAGCGGACGAGCAGTACTTC.